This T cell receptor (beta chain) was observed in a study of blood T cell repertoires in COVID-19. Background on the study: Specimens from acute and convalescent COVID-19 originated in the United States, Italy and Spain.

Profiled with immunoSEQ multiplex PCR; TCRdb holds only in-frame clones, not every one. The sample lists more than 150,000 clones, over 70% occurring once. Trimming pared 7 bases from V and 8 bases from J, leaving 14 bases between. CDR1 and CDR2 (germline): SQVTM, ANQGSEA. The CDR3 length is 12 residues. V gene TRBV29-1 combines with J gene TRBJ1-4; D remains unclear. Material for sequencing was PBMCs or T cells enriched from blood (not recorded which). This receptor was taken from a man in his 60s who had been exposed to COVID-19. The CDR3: CSGLGMREKLFF. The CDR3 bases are TGCAGCGGGTTAGGTATGAGGGAAAAACTGTTTTTT. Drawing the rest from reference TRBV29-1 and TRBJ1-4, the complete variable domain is SAVISQKPSRDICQRGTSLTIQCQVDSQVTMMFWYRQQPGQSLTLIATANQGSEATYESGFVIDKFPISRPNLTFSTLTVSNMSPEDSSIYLCSGLGMREKLFFGSGTQLSVL.